This is a list of T cell receptor beta chains from one sample in a study of identical twins. One entry per CDR3 protein, called by TCRdb with MiXCR from the 5' RACE reads. The data contain around 670,000 distinct CDR3 sequences, approximately 6.1% of them seen just once; the ten biggest clones take up about 1.8%. Specimen: naive T cells sorted from blood. The source is a man younger than 35 in good health. The CDR3 runs from the conserved cysteine through the conserved F or W. The order of the fields is J gene, clone size, D gene, V gene, CDR3 protein, CDR3 DNA. A D gene is named only where the DNA matches it firmly. Clone size is not always given. Where it is, it says once, few, many or a class for expanded clones.

J: TRBJ2-1
size: many
D: TRBD2
V: TRBV29-1
CDR3: CSAAPGQRLAGGFF
DNA: TGCAGCGCCGCACCGGGACAGAGACTAGCGGGCGGCTTCTTC

J: TRBJ2-3
size: many
D: TRBD2
V: TRBV5-1
CDR3: CASSLGLAGGSTDTQYF
DNA: TGCGCCAGCAGCTTGGGACTAGCGGGAGGATCCACAGATACGCAGTATTTT

J: TRBJ2-5
size: few
D: -
V: TRBV24-1
CDR3: CATSEPRQLQETQYF
DNA: TGTGCCACCAGTGAGCCCAGACAGCTCCAAGAGACCCAGTACTTC

J: TRBJ2-1
size: many
D: TRBD2
V: TRBV4-3
CDR3: CASSQDGGGSYNEQFF
DNA: TGCGCCAGCAGCCAAGATGGGGGGGGTTCCTACAATGAGCAGTTCTTC

J: TRBJ2-1
size: many
D: -
V: TRBV29-1
CDR3: CSVESQAGSSYNEQFF
DNA: TGCAGCGTTGAAAGTCAGGCCGGGAGCTCCTACAATGAGCAGTTCTTC

J: TRBJ2-7
size: many
D: TRBD1
V: TRBV5-6
CDR3: CASSSPDRGDYEQYF
DNA: TGTGCCAGCAGCTCTCCGGACAGGGGTGACTACGAGCAGTACTTC

J: TRBJ2-1
size: many
D: -
V: TRBV20-1
CDR3: CSATLMLSSYNEQFF
DNA: TGCAGTGCTACCCTTATGCTAAGCTCCTACAATGAGCAGTTCTTC

J: TRBJ2-7
size: many
D: -
V: TRBV5-1
CDR3: CASSLASQTPYEQYF
DNA: TGCGCCAGCAGCTTGGCCAGTCAGACCCCCTACGAGCAGTACTTC

J: TRBJ2-1
size: many
D: -
V: TRBV5-1
CDR3: CASSSRQGRKGGNNEQFF
DNA: TGCGCCAGCAGCTCAAGGCAGGGGAGAAAGGGCGGAAACAATGAGCAGTTCTTC

J: TRBJ1-5
size: many
D: TRBD1
V: TRBV5-1
CDR3: CASSEGQGDNQPQHF
DNA: TGCGCCAGCAGCGAGGGACAGGGGGATAATCAGCCCCAGCATTTT

J: TRBJ2-1
size: many
D: TRBD2
V: TRBV5-1
CDR3: CASRWGSGSNEQFF
DNA: TGCGCCAGCAGATGGGGTAGCGGGAGCAATGAGCAGTTCTTC

J: TRBJ2-1
size: -
D: -
V: TRBV23-1
CDR3: CASIQRTDSYNEQFF
DNA: TGCGCCAGCATACAAAGGACAGATTCCTACAATGAGCAGTTCTTC

J: TRBJ2-5
size: few
D: TRBD2
V: TRBV20-1
CDR3: CSARDAPGGSETQYF
DNA: TGCAGTGCTAGAGACGCCCCGGGGGGGTCAGAGACCCAGTACTTC

J: TRBJ2-7
size: few
D: -
V: TRBV12-5
CDR3: CASGFEVGESSYEQYF
DNA: TGTGCTAGTGGTTTTGAGGTGGGGGAGTCCTCCTACGAGCAGTACTTC

J: TRBJ1-6
size: -
D: -
V: TRBV7-9
CDR3: CASSPRDILLRSPLHF
DNA: TGTGCCAGCAGCCCGCGGGATATCTTATTACGGTCACCCCTCCACTTT

J: TRBJ2-1
size: many
D: -
V: TRBV5-6
CDR3: CASSQWAGTPQFF
DNA: TGTGCCAGCAGCCAATGGGCCGGGACCCCGCAGTTCTTC

J: TRBJ1-5
size: -
D: -
V: TRBV20-1
CDR3: CSASRDYNQPQHF
DNA: TGCAGTGCTAGTCGGGACTACAATCAGCCCCAGCATTTT

J: TRBJ1-5
size: many
D: -
V: TRBV12-3/TRBV12-4
CDR3: CASTGDGNQPQHF
DNA: TGTGCCAGCACCGGGGACGGCAATCAGCCCCAGCATTTT

J: TRBJ2-3
size: many
D: TRBD1
V: TRBV18
CDR3: CASSPGQGSQDTQYF
DNA: TGTGCCAGCTCGCCGGGACAGGGCAGTCAAGATACGCAGTATTTT

J: TRBJ1-1
size: -
D: -
V: TRBV12-3/TRBV12-4
CDR3: CASSLRVSDTEAFF
DNA: TGTGCCAGCAGTTTACGGGTCAGCGACACTGAAGCTTTCTTT

J: TRBJ2-1
size: many
D: -
V: TRBV29-1
CDR3: CSVGLAIREQFF
DNA: TGCAGCGTTGGTCTAGCAATACGTGAGCAGTTCTTC

J: TRBJ2-1
size: many
D: TRBD2
V: TRBV20-1
CDR3: CSAYLAGTDEQFF
DNA: TGCAGTGCTTACTTAGCGGGAACGGATGAGCAGTTCTTC

J: TRBJ2-7
size: few
D: TRBD1
V: TRBV5-1
CDR3: CASSLVDRDYEQYF
DNA: TGCGCCAGCAGCCTGGTGGACAGGGATTACGAGCAGTACTTC

J: TRBJ2-1
size: many
D: TRBD2
V: TRBV12-3/TRBV12-4
CDR3: CASSLTSVNNEQFF
DNA: TGTGCCAGCAGTTTGACTAGCGTCAACAATGAGCAGTTCTTC

J: TRBJ1-2
size: -
D: -
V: TRBV27
CDR3: CASSLSATENYGYTF
DNA: TGTGCCAGCAGTTTATCTGCGACAGAAAACTATGGCTACACCTTC

J: TRBJ2-3
size: many
D: -
V: TRBV12-3/TRBV12-4
CDR3: CASTQRATDTQYF
DNA: TGTGCCAGCACTCAAAGGGCCACAGATACGCAGTATTTT

J: TRBJ2-7
size: many
D: -
V: TRBV4-2
CDR3: CASSLTGTSDGEQYF
DNA: TGTGCCAGCAGCCTTACCGGGACCAGCGACGGCGAGCAGTACTTC

J: TRBJ2-2
size: few
D: TRBD2
V: TRBV10-2
CDR3: CASSGGLAGANTGELFF
DNA: TGCGCCAGCAGTGGAGGACTAGCGGGGGCGAACACCGGGGAGCTGTTTTTT

J: TRBJ2-4
size: -
D: -
V: TRBV6-5
CDR3: CASSSRGSIAKNIQYF
DNA: TGTGCCAGCAGTTCCCGGGGGAGCATAGCCAAAAACATTCAGTACTTC

J: TRBJ2-2
size: -
D: -
V: TRBV7-9
CDR3: CASSFGDSPGELFF
DNA: TGTGCCAGCAGCTTTGGGGACTCACCCGGGGAGCTGTTTTTT

J: TRBJ2-3
size: few
D: -
V: TRBV20-1
CDR3: CSAFEGGLTDTQYF
DNA: TGCAGTGCCTTTGAAGGGGGTCTCACAGATACGCAGTATTTT

J: TRBJ2-3
size: -
D: -
V: TRBV5-1
CDR3: CASSSKGRNLADLPADTQYF
DNA: TGCGCCAGCAGCTCCAAAGGACGGAATCTAGCCGATCTCCCAGCAGATACGCAGTATTTT

J: TRBJ1-5
size: many
D: TRBD1
V: TRBV29-1
CDR3: CSVKGQGGNQPQHF
DNA: TGCAGCGTGAAGGGACAGGGAGGCAATCAGCCCCAGCATTTT

J: TRBJ2-3
size: -
D: TRBD2
V: TRBV11-2
CDR3: CASSLIAGLTDTQYF
DNA: TGTGCCAGCAGCTTAATAGCGGGACTTACAGATACGCAGTATTTT

J: TRBJ2-3
size: few
D: -
V: TRBV12-3/TRBV12-4
CDR3: CASSFVGRADTQYF
DNA: TGTGCCAGCAGTTTTGTCGGGAGAGCCGATACGCAGTATTTT

J: TRBJ2-5
size: few
D: -
V: TRBV5-1
CDR3: CASSSLPGEETQYF
DNA: TGCGCCAGCAGCTCACTTCCCGGGGAAGAGACCCAGTACTTC

J: TRBJ2-5
size: many
D: -
V: TRBV5-1
CDR3: CASSLAGTREETQYF
DNA: TGCGCCAGCAGCTTGGCCGGAACCCGAGAAGAGACCCAGTACTTC

J: TRBJ1-6
size: many
D: -
V: TRBV19
CDR3: CASSIDRPGWNSPLHF
DNA: TGTGCCAGTAGTATAGATCGACCGGGTTGGAATTCACCCCTCCACTTT

J: TRBJ2-7
size: few
D: -
V: TRBV3-1
CDR3: CASSPRGKLLMRGEQYF
DNA: TGTGCCAGCAGCCCTCGGGGAAAACTCCTAATGAGGGGCGAGCAGTACTTC

J: TRBJ1-1
size: -
D: -
V: TRBV7-2
CDR3: CASTYILGRITEAFF
DNA: TGTGCCAGCACCTATATCTTAGGGCGGATCACTGAAGCTTTCTTT

J: TRBJ2-1
size: many
D: -
V: TRBV29-1
CDR3: CSVETPRTLRNEQFF
DNA: TGCAGCGTTGAAACGCCCCGAACCTTAAGAAATGAGCAGTTCTTC

J: TRBJ2-7
size: few
D: -
V: TRBV7-2
CDR3: CASSLGRTASYEQYF
DNA: TGTGCCAGCAGCCTAGGTAGGACAGCATCCTACGAGCAGTACTTC

J: TRBJ2-7
size: many
D: -
V: TRBV6-5
CDR3: CASSYLAMGYEQYF
DNA: TGTGCCAGCAGTTACTTAGCGATGGGCTACGAGCAGTACTTC

J: TRBJ2-4
size: many
D: -
V: TRBV7-9
CDR3: CASSAPSSDIQYF
DNA: TGTGCCAGCAGCGCACCCTCTAGCGACATTCAGTACTTC

J: TRBJ2-3
size: -
D: TRBD2
V: TRBV5-5
CDR3: CASKPAGDSLDTQYF
DNA: TGTGCCAGCAAACCTGCGGGAGATTCTTTGGATACGCAGTATTTT

J: TRBJ2-3
size: many
D: TRBD2
V: TRBV6-1
CDR3: CASAMRLAGVHRSTDTQYF
DNA: TGTGCCAGCGCGATGCGTCTAGCGGGAGTCCACAGAAGCACAGATACGCAGTATTTT

J: TRBJ2-1
size: many
D: TRBD1
V: TRBV12-3/TRBV12-4
CDR3: CASIQGAYYNEQFF
DNA: TGTGCCAGCATCCAGGGGGCTTACTACAATGAGCAGTTCTTC

J: TRBJ2-7
size: few
D: -
V: TRBV7-2
CDR3: CASSLSSGIEQYF
DNA: TGTGCCAGCAGCTTATCGTCAGGGATCGAGCAGTACTTC

J: TRBJ2-7
size: many
D: TRBD2
V: TRBV20-1
CDR3: CSAPPSGSVYEQYF
DNA: TGCAGTGCTCCCCCTAGCGGGAGCGTTTACGAGCAGTACTTC

J: TRBJ2-5
size: many
D: -
V: TRBV29-1
CDR3: CSVSGRGQETQYF
DNA: TGCAGCGTTTCTGGTAGGGGGCAAGAGACCCAGTACTTC

J: TRBJ2-3
size: many
D: TRBD2
V: TRBV25-1
CDR3: CASRDLTGTRTQYF
DNA: TGTGCCAGCAGAGATCTAACCGGGACTAGAACGCAGTATTTT

J: TRBJ2-3
size: -
D: -
V: TRBV3-1
CDR3: CASSQGLISDTQYF
DNA: TGTGCCAGCAGCCAAGGGTTAATCTCAGATACGCAGTATTTT

J: TRBJ2-1
size: many
D: -
V: TRBV29-1
CDR3: CSGGPRNEQFF
DNA: TGCAGCGGTGGACCCCGCAATGAGCAGTTCTTC

J: TRBJ1-1
size: many
D: -
V: TRBV29-1
CDR3: CSAGANTEAFF
DNA: TGTTCGGCAGGGGCCAACACTGAAGCTTTCTTT

J: TRBJ1-1
size: many
D: -
V: TRBV9
CDR3: CASSVGQMNTEAFF
DNA: TGTGCCAGCAGCGTTGGCCAGATGAACACTGAAGCTTTCTTT